The T cell receptor (beta chain) described here comes from a study of shared clonotypes between healthy human individuals. On this clone itself: In the same sample, other DNA sequences code for this CDR3.

J was trimmed by 0 bases and V by 4 bases; bases with no gene match: 4. Germline CDR1 is KGHSH and CDR2 is LQKENI. CDR3 length equals 16 residues. Method: immunoSEQ multiplex PCR; TCRdb's copy keeps in-frame clones and lacks some. The table includes more than 900,000 clones, approximately 80% detected once. What was sequenced was memory CD4+ T cells from PBMCs. Subset denoted: CD45RA-negative fraction. This clonotype was obtained from a man younger than 35 in good health. Some clones in this sample may be carry-over from other donors' samples. The chain combines TRBV18 with TRBJ1-4; 8 bases are a match to TRBD1. The CDR3 nucleotides read TGTGCCAGCTCACTGGGACAGGTGGCAACTAATGAAAAACTGTTTTTT. This codes for CASSLGQVATNEKLFF.